What follows is one T cell receptor (beta chain) and its context. This sample was included in a study of blood T cell repertoires in COVID-19. Study at large: Acute-phase and convalescent COVID-19 samples originated in the United States, Italy and Spain. The analysed material was cDNA or gDNA that came from T cells, B-cell-depleted T cells, or PBMCs.

Source study methods: How many nucleated cells were present was estimated from reference gene primer amplification. Repertoires were generated with immunoSEQ multiplex PCR, while TCRdb's copy carries only in-frame clones and drops some. V and J calls and clone size follow that table, whereas D and trimming were derived from the DNA. This repertoire shows about 240,000 clones, roughly four fifths found once; its top ten account for 3.4%. Losses at the gene ends were 6 bases for V and 3 bases for J; bases not matched to a gene: 17. Germline CDR1 reads SGHVS; CDR2 reads FQNEAQ. This CDR3 region has 19 residues.

This TCR was sampled from a woman aged 18-29 years with acute or convalescent COVID-19. The chain joins TRBV7-8 to TRBJ2-1, with TRBD2 matching over 10 bases. Sequenced sample: peripheral blood. This chain's CDR3 is CASRQVIPTSGFGYNEQFF. The CDR3 DNA is TGTGCCAGCAGGCAAGTCATCCCGACTAGCGGGTTCGGCTACAATGAGCAGTTCTTC.